These T cell receptor beta chains were read from a single sample in a study of control samples from healthy donors and cancer patients. Assay used: immunoSEQ multiplex PCR; TCRdb lists only in-frame clones, some missing. The table includes 130,000 to 150,000 clones, more than 85% detected once. What was sequenced was blood. All receptors derive from a man aged 30-40 years in good health. Each CDR3 is given without its conserved first and last residue.

j_call v_call cdr3_aa
TRBJ2-1 TRBV7-8 ASSPRLAEVNEQF
TRBJ1-2 TRBV25-1 ASSEGRYYGYT
TRBJ2-7 TRBV7-9 ASSSRAGGPEQY
TRBJ1-2 TRBV6-5 ASSYEDRGYGYT
TRBJ2-7 TRBV18 ASSPRDSSYEQY
TRBJ2-5 TRBV5-1 ASSFGGGETQY
TRBJ1-1 TRBV29-1 SVPGIAEAF
TRBJ2-3 TRBV5-1 ASSSGTSFADTQY
TRBJ2-3 TRBV11-2 ASSSAGGVDTQY
TRBJ1-5 TRBV27 ASSLAGTGQPQH
TRBJ1-2 TRBV7-2 ASSLAVGENYGYT
TRBJ2-3 TRBV28 ASNLSGFYTQY
TRBJ2-1 TRBV29-1 SVSASSYNEQF
TRBJ2-7 TRBV11-2 ASSLMGRQGPVDEQY
TRBJ2-7 TRBV7-3 ASSLDRTGSYEQY
TRBJ1-2 TRBV5-4 ASSLDYGYT
TRBJ1-6 TRBV28 ASSFTAYNSPLH
TRBJ2-3 TRBV15 ATLGRGQKDTQY
TRBJ2-1 TRBV5-1 ASSQTGQGYNEQF
TRBJ2-1 TRBV11-1 ASRDVYNEQF
TRBJ1-2 TRBV6-6 ASSQGTGNYGYT
TRBJ2-1 TRBV5-1 ASSLDGTDNEQF
TRBJ2-1 TRBV11-2 ASSFGAYNEQF
TRBJ2-3 TRBV2 ASSSDRGLWDTQY
TRBJ2-3 TRBV6-2/TRBV6-3 ASSLGGASNTQY
TRBJ2-3 TRBV5-4 ASSLPGGSRHTQY
TRBJ1-2 TRBV29-1 SALDRDASGYT
TRBJ1-3 TRBV7-9 ASSWTPTSGNTIY
TRBJ1-4 TRBV5-1 ASSTRGQRTTNEKLF
TRBJ2-5 TRBV25-1 ASSETHILKETQY
TRBJ1-6 TRBV27 ASSFRTASTLH
TRBJ2-7 TRBV7-8 ASNSQGYEQY
TRBJ1-1 TRBV28 ASSRTNTEAF
TRBJ1-2 TRBV6-1 ASSETVYGYT
TRBJ2-7 TRBV28 ASSFGTGVGEQY
TRBJ1-3 TRBV29-1 SVAGGNTIY
TRBJ1-3 TRBV6-5 ASSLGQGPGNTIY
TRBJ1-1 TRBV5-6 ASSLEDPGEAEAF
TRBJ1-2 TRBV27 ASRMRPDPFYGYT
TRBJ2-7 TRBV19 ASTVGTGNSYEQY
TRBJ1-4 TRBV5-1 ASSFAGADINEKLF
TRBJ1-1 TRBV9 ASSLWGSATEAF
TRBJ1-2 TRBV29-1 SAKARDNYGYT
TRBJ2-1 TRBV7-3 ASSWDGSSYNEQF
TRBJ1-2 TRBV21-1 ASSTDGYT
TRBJ2-3 TRBV27 ASSGTSGGADTQY
TRBJ1-2 TRBV19 ASSGRDRVYGYT
TRBJ1-5 TRBV7-9 ASSFDSDNQPQH
TRBJ2-1 TRBV28 ASSFSLIRPEQF
TRBJ2-3 TRBV19 ASSIDDGRTDTQY
TRBJ2-7 TRBV6-5 ASSYSPPGAGEQY
TRBJ1-5 TRBV19 ASSIGEGVRPQH
TRBJ1-2 TRBV28 ASSSRDLNFIYGYT
TRBJ1-2 TRBV6-5 ASSYSLQGTYGYT
TRBJ2-1 TRBV5-6 ASSLGQGNEQF
TRBJ2-7 TRBV5-1 ASSRGQGYEQY
TRBJ2-3 TRBV4-1 ASSQQWGVGTDTQY
TRBJ2-3 TRBV10-1 ASSDRLAGSTDTQY
TRBJ2-3 TRBV5-1 ASSPDGLAGGDTQY
TRBJ1-2 TRBV2 ASRAGQGVYGYT